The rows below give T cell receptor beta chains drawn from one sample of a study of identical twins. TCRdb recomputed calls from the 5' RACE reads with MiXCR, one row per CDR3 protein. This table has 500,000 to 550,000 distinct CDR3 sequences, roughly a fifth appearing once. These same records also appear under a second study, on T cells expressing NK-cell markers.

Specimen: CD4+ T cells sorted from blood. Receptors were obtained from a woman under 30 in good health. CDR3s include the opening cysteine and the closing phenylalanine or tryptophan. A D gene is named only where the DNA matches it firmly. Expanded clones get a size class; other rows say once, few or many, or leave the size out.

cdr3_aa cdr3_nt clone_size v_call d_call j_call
CASSFTRNTEAFF TGTGCCAGCAGTTTTACACGGAACACTGAAGCTTTCTTT many TRBV12-3/TRBV12-4 . TRBJ1-1
CASSAGTVESPLHF TGTGCCAGCAGTGCCGGGACAGTAGAGTCACCCCTCCACTTT . TRBV6-4 TRBD1 TRBJ1-6
CASSFLMWTGPVLADEQFF TGCGCCAGCAGCTTTCTTATGTGGACAGGCCCGGTTCTTGCGGATGAGCAGTTCTTC few TRBV5-1 TRBD1 TRBJ2-1
CASSPPGQGRGSETQYF TGTGCCAGCTCACCCCCGGGACAGGGTCGAGGATCGGAGACCCAGTACTTC . TRBV18 TRBD1 TRBJ2-5
CASRRDGGHTGANVLTF TGTGCCAGCAGGAGGGACGGAGGACATACTGGGGCCAACGTCCTGACTTTC many TRBV6-1 . TRBJ2-6
CASSQGHGDTEAFF TGCGCCAGCAGCCAAGGTCACGGCGACACTGAAGCTTTCTTT few TRBV4-3 . TRBJ1-1
CASSLISGEYEQYF TGTGCCAGCAGCTTAATATCGGGGGAGTACGAGCAGTACTTC few TRBV7-2 . TRBJ2-7
CASTPLGGRGYEQFF TGTGCCAGCACCCCGTTGGGGGGAAGGGGCTATGAGCAGTTCTTC . TRBV12-3/TRBV12-4 . TRBJ2-1
CASSPWNRNNSPLHF TGTGCCAGCAGTCCATGGAATCGAAATAATTCACCCCTCCACTTT . TRBV12-3/TRBV12-4 . TRBJ1-6
CASSIRQGTTDTQYF TGTGCCAGCAGCATTAGACAGGGGACCACAGATACGCAGTATTTT . TRBV9 TRBD1 TRBJ2-3
CCARDSERGYTDTQYF TGCTGTGCTAGAGATTCTGAGCGGGGGTACACAGATACGCAGTATTTT . TRBV20-1 TRBD2 TRBJ2-3
CASSLMLLSGNTIYF TGTGCCAGCAGTTTAATGTTACTCTCTGGAAACACCATATATTTT few TRBV12-3/TRBV12-4 . TRBJ1-3
CASSPILGSRSYEQYF TGCGCCAGCAGCCCTATCCTGGGGTCGAGAAGCTACGAGCAGTACTTC few TRBV5-1 . TRBJ2-7
CASSPQGIAQHF TGTGCCAGCTCCCCGCAGGGGATTGCCCAGCATTTT . TRBV18 . TRBJ1-5
CASSRLGGIYNEQFF TGTGCCAGCAGCCGCCTAGGGGGGATCTACAATGAGCAGTTCTTC few TRBV28 . TRBJ2-1
CSVFPLGGSGSGANVLTF TGCAGCGTTTTTCCTCTGGGTGGAAGTGGCTCTGGGGCCAACGTCCTGACTTTC few TRBV29-1 . TRBJ2-6
CASSSPGGWLYNEQFF TGTGCCAGCAGTTCCCCGGGGGGTTGGTTATACAATGAGCAGTTCTTC few TRBV27 TRBD2 TRBJ2-1